Included here is one T cell receptor (beta chain) sequence, with context. How the authors handled the data: Amplification of reference gene primers provided the estimated nucleated cell counts. Repertoires were generated with immunoSEQ multiplex PCR, while TCRdb's copy carries only in-frame clones and drops some. V, J and clone size are taken as reported in that table, and D and trimming were inferred from the DNA itself. The table records 70,000 or so clones, about 88% of them present only once. This sample was included in a study of blood T cell repertoires in COVID-19. Study-level background: From the United States, Italy and Spain came samples of acute and convalescent COVID-19.

The V gene's germline CDR1 is KGHSH and CDR2 LQKENI. The CDR3 runs 16 residues. The J segment lost 7 bases and the V segment lost 2 bases, leaving 9 bases of the junction unmatched. This chain joins TRBV18 and TRBJ1-1; TRBD1 agrees at 11 bases. This clonotype was obtained from a man aged 65 to 79 with active COVID-19. Sequencing was done on a sample of peripheral blood. CDR3 DNA: TGTGCCAGCTCACCATCCGGGGGACAGGGGGTTGGTGAAGCTTTCTTT. Translated, it gives CASSPSGGQGVGEAFF.